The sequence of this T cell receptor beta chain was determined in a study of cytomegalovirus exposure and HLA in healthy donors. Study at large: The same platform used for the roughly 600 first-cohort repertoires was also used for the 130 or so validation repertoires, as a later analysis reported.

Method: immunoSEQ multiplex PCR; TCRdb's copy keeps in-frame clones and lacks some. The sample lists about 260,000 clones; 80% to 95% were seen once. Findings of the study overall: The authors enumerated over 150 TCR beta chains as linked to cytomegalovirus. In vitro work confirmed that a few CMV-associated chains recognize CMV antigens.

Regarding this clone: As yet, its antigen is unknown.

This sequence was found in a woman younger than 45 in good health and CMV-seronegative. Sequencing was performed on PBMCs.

Here the CDR3 reads CASSSLIGTESSYEQYF. CDR3 in DNA: TGTGCCAGCAGCTCCCTTATTGGGACGGAGAGCTCCTACGAGCAGTACTTC. V is TRBV11-2 and J is TRBJ2-7; D could derive from TRBD1 or TRBD2 (5 bases each). CDR1 and CDR2 (germline): SGHAT, FQNNGV. The CDR3 is 17 amino acids. V dropped 4 bases and J dropped 0 bases, with 19 bases sitting between them.